This T cell receptor (beta chain) was obtained from a study of cytomegalovirus exposure and HLA in healthy donors. The CDR3 has 13 amino acids. Trimming took 1 base from V and 6 from J, leaving 9 bases between them. Looked up from germline, CDR1 is SEHNR and CDR2 is FQNEAQ (reference sequence). In its sample, this clone was seen a few times. PCR primers comprised 60 Vbeta and 13 Jbeta primers. The protocol was immunoSEQ multiplex PCR, while the TCRdb copy is restricted to in-frame clones and leaves out a portion. The sample gives 170,000 or so clones, roughly 80% of which show up once; 3% to 3.5% is in the top ten.

What was sequenced was PBMCs. The clonotype was recovered from a woman between 35 and 50 years old in good health and CMV-seronegative. V is TRBV7-9 and J is TRBJ1-1; a possible D gene is TRBD1 (6 bases). This chain's CDR3 is CASSLDRVPEAFF. CDR3 DNA sequence: TGTGCCAGCAGCTTAGACAGGGTCCCTGAAGCTTTCTTT.